This TCR beta chain was sequenced in a study of cytomegalovirus exposure and HLA in healthy donors (dated by TCRdb to between 2016 and 2019). For context, the study as a whole: A later analysis indicated that the 110 or so validation repertoires were generated on the platform also employed for the approximately 700 repertoires of the first cohort. To predict cytomegalovirus infection status, the study brought together high-throughput TCR immunosequencing, statistical association of individual TCRs with disease status, and machine learning. The study aimed to test whether cataloging public T cell receptors could reveal signatures of past pathogen exposure. In addition to the first cohort of hundreds of subjects, a separate validation cohort of approximately 130 different subjects was used.

This clone was seen a handful of times. Its recognized antigen is unknown. Base quality data are lacking; no much larger clone is found one base away. Separate from the roughly 650-subject first cohort, the validation cohort of 95 to 150 subjects was the group to which the donors belonged. V loses 5 bases of germline sequence and J loses 3 bases, and the interval between the two ends is 5 bases. CDR1 MNHEY and CDR2 SMNVEV were looked up in the germline V gene (reference sequence). From the cysteine up to the phenylalanine, the CDR3 has a length of 12 residues. Only the CDR3 region is kept as DNA, spanning 36 bases read in frame from base 1. Library preparation was by the immunoSEQ multiplex PCR assay. The source study handled its data this way. A statistical classification framework was built to diagnose cytomegalovirus status from the catalog of TCR beta chain sequences. TCRdb's version of the immuneACCESS table is confined to in-frame rearrangements and falls short of the full clone set. An unresolved V gene accounts for under half of the shortfall where checked; the remainder is of unknown origin. The V and J calls and the clone size are those of that table, but D and trimming were determined from the DNA. The sample table records under 200,000 clones; 86% of these occur just once. Around 2.1% of the sample rests with the top ten.

Broader findings and caveats from the paper: In vitro tests confirmed that a few of the cytomegalovirus-associated TCR beta chains recognize cytomegalovirus antigens. A later analysis found that TCRs clustered in the first cohort also tended to co-occur in the 110 or so validation repertoires, with roughly 95% of cluster scores above 0. A later analysis had no HLA typing for the validation cohort, so co-occurrence there was scored across all 110 or so repertoires. The authors suggested that the approach could potentially be generalized to other disease states and immunological phenotypes. The classifier was reported to diagnose cytomegalovirus status with high specificity and sensitivity in both the original cohort and the validation cohort. The study listed 150 to 200 TCR beta chains as associated with cytomegalovirus. Most TCR sequences were observed very rarely across donors, whereas some public TCRs were present in many individuals.

This sequence originates from a woman aged 18 to 35 in good health and CMV-seronegative. The chain was built from TRBV27 and TRBJ1-5, with the D gene call left open. The sample was PBMCs. CDR3 protein: CASSPHNQPQHF. The DNA sequence is as follows: TGTGCCAGCAGTCCCCACAATCAGCCCCAGCATTTT.